A single sample is the source of the 26 T cell receptor beta chains below, sequenced in a study of T cells in Graves' hyperthyroidism and ophthalmopathy. RNA transcripts gave rise to amplified TCR beta CDR3 regions. The primer set for the first-round RT-PCR of the TCR CDR3 was HTBI. TCRdb fed the multiplex PCR reads into MiXCR, producing one record per CDR3 protein. The sample carries more than 450,000 distinct CDR3 sequences, about 15% recorded once. Sample: blood. These receptors were obtained from a woman in her 40s with Graves' hyperthyroidism.

This clonotype was counted between two and nine times. This sequence joins TRBV2 and TRBJ2-7, with 7 positions matching TRBD1. CDR3 length equals 14 residues. Looked up from germline, CDR1 is SNHLY and CDR2 is FYNNEI. Losses at the gene ends were 6 bases for V and 3 bases for J; bases not matched to a gene: 8. CDR3 in DNA: TGTGCCAGCAGCCGACAGGGACAAGGCTACGAGCAGTACTTC. It specifies CASSRQGQGYEQYF. Complete variable domain (other parts from reference TRBV2 and TRBJ2-7): EPEVTQTPSHQVTQMGQEVILRCVPISNHLYFYWYRQILGQKVEFLVSFYNNEISEKSEIFDDQFSVERPDGSNFTLKIRSTKLEDSAMYFCASSRQGQGYEQYFGPGTRLTVT.

The rearrangement joins TRBV5-1 to TRBJ2-1, with 8 nucleotides matching TRBD2. This CDR3 spans 15 amino acids. Germline CDR1 SGHRS, CDR2 YFSETQ. After removal of 0 bases from V and 7 bases from J, the junction contained 6 bases not matched to a gene. CDR3 DNA: TGCGCCAGCAGCTTGGACGGGAGGGCCGGGAATGAGCAGTTCTTC. Protein product: CASSLDGRAGNEQFF.

This clonotype appeared many times. The chain couples TRBV2 to TRBJ2-1; 11 positions match TRBD2. Germline CDR1 is SNHLY and CDR2 is FYNNEI. This CDR3 is built from 15 residues. V shed 6 bases, J shed 6 bases, and the junction held 7 bases outside the gene matches. DNA of the CDR3: TGTGCCAGCAGCGGGACTAGCGGTCCCCCCAATGAGCAGTTCTTC. Its translation is CASSGTSGPPNEQFF. The entire variable domain, with the rest obtained from reference TRBV2 and TRBJ2-1, is as follows: EPEVTQTPSHQVTQMGQEVILRCVPISNHLYFYWYRQILGQKVEFLVSFYNNEISEKSEIFDDQFSVERPDGSNFTLKIRSTKLEDSAMYFCASSGTSGPPNEQFFGPGTRLTVL.

The V call is TRBV10-1, the J call TRBJ2-1; D is undetermined. CDR3 length: 14 residues. Germline V lookup: CDR1 WNHNN, CDR2 SYGVQD (reference sequence). Trimming cost V 0 bases and J 6 bases, with 9 bases left between them. CDR3 DNA: TGCGCCAGCAGTGAGTCGATGGTGACCAATGAGCAGTTCTTC. This codes for CASSESMVTNEQFF.

V and J are TRBV6-1 and TRBJ2-3; TRBD2 agrees at 8 bases. The CDR3 loop spans 16 amino acids. The V gene end was trimmed by 6 bases and the J gene end by 0 bases; junction bases not matched to a gene: 8. Germline values: CDR1 MNHNS, CDR2 SASEGT. The chain's CDR3 is CASRSWREDSTDTQYF. Written as DNA, the CDR3 is TGTGCCAGCAGGTCGTGGCGGGAGGATAGCACAGATACGCAGTATTTT.

Only a few counts were recorded for this clonotype. The rearrangement joins TRBV29-1 to TRBJ2-6; 10 bases agree with TRBD2. Germline V gives CDR1 SQVTM, CDR2 ANQGSEA. This CDR3 is 16 amino acids long. V shed 6 bases, J shed 0 bases, and the junction held 5 bases outside the gene matches. This CDR3 reads CSVIAGGPSGANVLTF. The DNA of the CDR3 is TGCAGCGTAATAGCGGGAGGCCCCTCTGGGGCCAACGTCCTGACTTTC.

The chain has TRBV28 and TRBJ1-1; D gene unclear. Germline V gene sequence: CDR1 MDHEN, CDR2 SYDVKM. There are 12 residues in the CDR3. V lost 1 base to trimming and J lost 7 bases, with 7 bases between them. The CDR3 sequence is CASSLFQSEAFF. DNA for the CDR3: TGTGCCAGCAGTTTATTTCAAAGTGAAGCTTTCTTT.

The chain joins TRBV24-1 to TRBJ1-6, with TRBD1 identical over 11 bases. With 9 bases clipped from V and 14 bases from J, the junction kept 11 bases outside the gene matches. CDR3 length: 14 amino acids. The germline gives CDR1 KGHDR, CDR2 SFDVKD. CDR3 in DNA: TGTGCCACCCAAAGGGACAGGGGGGATTTTTCCCTCCACTTT. This codes for CATQRDRGDFSLHF.

CDR3 sequence: CASSATLSEQYF. The CDR3, as DNA: TGTGCCAGCTCAGCAACTTTAAGCGAGCAGTACTTC. The V gene is TRBV18, the J gene TRBJ2-7; D is ambiguous. Trimming stripped 5 bases from V and 6 bases from J, with 11 bases between. CDR1 KGHSH and CDR2 LQKENI come from the germline V gene. The CDR3 has 12 amino acids. The full variable domain, rest sourced from reference TRBV18 and TRBJ2-7, is NAGVMQNPRHLVRRRGQEARLRCSPMKGHSHVYWYRQLPEEGLKFMVYLQKENIIDESGMPKERFSAEFPKEGPSILRIQQVVRGDSAAYFCASSATLSEQYFGPGTRLTVT.

In this sample, this clonotype turned up a few times. The chain employs TRBV2 and TRBJ1-6; D not resolved. The CDR3 covers 13 residues. CDR1 and CDR2 (germline): SNHLY, FYNNEI. V was trimmed by 7 bases and J by 8 bases, leaving 12 bases between them. CDR3: CASTGSRDSPLHF. CDR3 DNA: TGTGCCAGCACGGGCAGTAGGGATTCACCCCTCCACTTT.

This clonotype was picked up a small number of times. The J gene is TRBJ2-2, the V gene TRBV7-9; unclear D gene. The length of the CDR3 is 15 residues. Trimming shortened V by 2 bases and J by 0 bases, and 7 bases separated the two germline ends. Germline lookup yields CDR1 SEHNR and CDR2 FQNEAQ (reference sequence). DNA for the CDR3: TGTGCCAGCAGCTTATCAGATCCGAACACCGGGGAGCTGTTTTTT. Amino acid sequence: CASSLSDPNTGELFF.

V is TRBV7-9 and J is TRBJ1-1; no definite D call. The CDR3 extends over 12 amino acids. Germline CDR1 reads SEHNR; CDR2 reads FQNEAQ (reference sequence). V was cut by 3 bases and J by 11 bases, with 13 bases left in between. CDR3 sequence: CASSFENLKAFF. DNA for the CDR3: TGTGCCAGCAGCTTCGAGAACTTGAAGGCTTTCTTT. The complete variable domain, with remaining parts taken from reference TRBV7-9 and TRBJ1-1, reads DTGVSQNPRHKITKRGQNVTFRCDPISEHNRLYWYRQTLGQGPEFLTYFQNEAQLEKSRLLSDRFSAERPKGSFSTLEIQRTEQGDSAMYLCASSFENLKAFFGQGTRLTVV.

V and J are TRBV6-2 or TRBV6-3 and TRBJ2-3; TRBD2 might be the D (6 bases). Trimming removed 4 bases from V and 5 bases from J, with 16 bases in between. Germline V gene lookup returns CDR1 MNHEY and CDR2 SVGEGT. The CDR3 length is 15 residues. The CDR3: CASSSPQRAIDTQYF. The CDR3 DNA reads as TGTGCCAGCAGTTCCCCCCAGCGGGCAATAGATACGCAGTATTTT.

This clonotype was counted between two and nine times. The rearrangement joins TRBV7-8 to TRBJ1-6; D is unclear. The germline V gene encodes CDR1 SGHVS and CDR2 FQNEAQ. V lost 5 bases and J lost 6, with 14 bases in between. CDR3 length equals 15 residues. The CDR3: CASSPDVNSNSPLHF. The CDR3, as DNA: TGTGCCAGCAGCCCAGACGTGAATTCTAATTCACCCCTCCACTTT.

This clonotype was detected many times. J is TRBJ2-1 and V is TRBV27; D gene ambiguous. The germline V and J ends were trimmed by 5 bases and 0 bases, with 17 bases remaining between them. CDR3 size: 17 residues. Looked up from germline, CDR1 is MNHEY and CDR2 is SMNVEV (reference sequence). CDR3: CASSPLPGVSSYNEQFF. The DNA for the CDR3 is TGTGCCAGCAGTCCACTCCCGGGCGTAAGCTCCTACAATGAGCAGTTCTTC.

The chain uses TRBV6-2 or TRBV6-3 and TRBJ1-1, with 7 bases that match TRBD1. The length of the CDR3 is 12 residues. With V trimmed by 9 bases and J by 5 bases, 6 bases remained unmatched. Germline V gene lookup returns CDR1 MNHEY and CDR2 SVGEGT. The CDR3 region has the DNA TGTGCCAGTCAGGGGGTATATACTGAAGCTTTCTTT. It yields the protein CASQGVYTEAFF.

This clonotype was recorded many times. This chain joins TRBV12-3 or TRBV12-4 and TRBJ1-2, with a weak D call TRBD1 (6 bases). V lost 0 bases and J lost 2, with 10 bases in between. CDR3 length: 15 residues. Here the CDR3 DNA reads TGTGCCAGCAGTTTAGCGGGGGGGCGCAACTATGGCTACACCTTC. Residues: CASSLAGGRNYGYTF.

This clonotype has ten or more counts. The V gene is TRBV2, the J gene TRBJ2-7; D is unclear. Trimming took 6 bases from V and 5 from J, leaving 14 bases between them. In germline, CDR1 is SNHLY, CDR2 FYNNEI. CDR3 length: 13 residues. The CDR3 DNA is TGTGCCAGCAGAGCAACTATAAGGGACGAGCAGTACTTC. Translating it yields CASRATIRDEQYF. The variable domain in full, with the rest retrieved from reference TRBV2 and TRBJ2-7, is EPEVTQTPSHQVTQMGQEVILRCVPISNHLYFYWYRQILGQKVEFLVSFYNNEISEKSEIFDDQFSVERPDGSNFTLKIRSTKLEDSAMYFCASRATIRDEQYFGPGTRLTVT.

The chain has TRBV18 and TRBJ2-1; no definite D call. With 2 bases removed from V and 7 bases from J, the gap between germline ends came to 12 bases. Per the germline V gene, CDR1 is KGHSH and CDR2 is LQKENI. This CDR3 has 14 residues. DNA for the CDR3: TGTGCCAGCTCACCAGATAAGGTCTTAAATGAGCAGTTCTTC. Translated, it gives CASSPDKVLNEQFF.

Here the CDR3 DNA reads TGTGCCAGCAGCTTAGGCTCACACAGGGTTGCTTTCTTT. It translates to CASSLGSHRVAFF. The chain joins TRBV11-2 to TRBJ1-1; maybe TRBD1 (6 bases). The germline CDR1 and CDR2 sequences are SGHAT and FQNNGV. The CDR3 covers 13 residues. The V gene lost 1 base and the J gene lost 11 bases, with 14 bases spanning the gap. Combining the CDR3 with reference TRBV11-2 and TRBJ1-1 gives the whole variable domain EAGVAQSPRYKIIEKRQSVAFWCNPISGHATLYWYQQILGQGPKLLIQFQNNGVVDDSQLPKDRFSAERLKGVDSTLKIQPAKLEDSAVYLCASSLGSHRVAFFGQGTRLTVV.

This clonotype was observed a handful of times. The chain couples TRBV7-9 to TRBJ1-4; no reliable D call. V was trimmed by 1 base and J by 6 bases, leaving 3 bases between them. The CDR3 sequence is 12 residues long. The V gene's germline CDR1 is SEHNR and CDR2 FQNEAQ (reference sequence). The CDR3 sequence is CASSLVDEKLFF. Here the CDR3 DNA reads TGTGCCAGCAGCTTAGTTGATGAAAAACTGTTTTTT.

This clonotype was detected many times. The chain couples TRBV28 to TRBJ2-1; 9 bases line up with TRBD1. From germline, CDR1 is MDHEN and CDR2 SYDVKM. The junction had 16 bases not matched to a gene; V was cut back by 6 bases and J by 7 bases. The CDR3 contains 17 residues. In nucleotides, the CDR3 is TGTGCCAGCAGCACGAATACAGGGACAGGGAGGTGGAATGAGCAGTTCTTC. Its protein is CASSTNTGTGRWNEQFF.

This clonotype was counted many times. The chain employs TRBV15 and TRBJ2-3, with 7 bases that match TRBD1. From germline, CDR1 is LNHNV and CDR2 YYDKDF (reference sequence). The CDR3 is 16 amino acids. V was clipped by 1 base and J by 2 bases; unmatched bases: 6. This chain's CDR3 is CATSRAGTENTDTQYF. In nucleotides, the CDR3 is TGTGCCACCAGCAGAGCCGGGACAGAAAACACAGATACGCAGTATTTT.

This clonotype was recorded many times. The chain links TRBV3-1 to TRBJ1-2; D gene ambiguous. Germline CDR1 is LGHDT and CDR2 is YNNKEL (reference sequence). The V gene lost 2 bases and the J gene lost 7 bases, with 14 bases spanning the gap. This CDR3 comprises 14 residues. CDR3 in DNA: TGTGCCAGCAGCCAAACCAACGACCTACGTGGCTACACCTTC. Protein product: CASSQTNDLRGYTF.

Concerning this clonotype: A much larger clone is a single base away; this may be a read error. The J gene is TRBJ1-1, the V gene TRBV20-1; tentative D call: TRBD1 (6 bases). This CDR3 contains 17 residues. Germline loops: CDR1 DFQATT, CDR2 SNEGSKA (reference sequence). The V end was cut by 4 bases, the J end by 0 bases, with 21 bases between. This CDR3 is CSAMTATGPSMNTEAFF. The CDR3 bases are TGCAGTGCTATGACGGCAACAGGGCCCTCCATGAACACTGAAGCTTTCTTT.

There are a few counts of this clonotype. This chain uses TRBV6-5 with TRBJ1-1; 9 bases fit TRBD1. Trimming removed 3 bases from V and 4 bases from J; junction bases left unmatched: 6. Germline assignment: CDR1 MNHEY and CDR2 SVGAGI. CDR3 length equals 15 residues. The DNA of the CDR3 is TGTGCCAGCAGTTATGGGACAGGGTTGGGCACTGAAGCTTTCTTT. Protein: CASSYGTGLGTEAFF.